The rows below give T cell receptor beta chains drawn from one sample of a study of vaccination effects on CD4 cells after COVID-19. The protocol was immunoSEQ multiplex PCR, while the TCRdb copy is restricted to in-frame clones and leaves out a portion. The table includes 50,000 to 75,000 clones, under 80% detected once. These TCRs' antigens remain unknown. The sample here was CD4+ T cells from PBMCs cultured without peptide, taken before COVID-19 vaccination. The origin of the receptors is a human donor who had a prior SARS-CoV-2 infection. Each CDR3 is given with its conserved first and last residue. The D gene is left open where the match is weak. The size of a clone is reported for some rows only, either as once, few or many, or as a class for expanded clones.

D gene: TRBD1; J gene: TRBJ1-4; V gene: TRBV3-1/TRBV3-2; clone size: NA; CDR3 protein: CASSPYRGQDEKLFF; CDR3 DNA: TGTGCCAGCAGTCCCTATAGGGGACAGGATGAAAAACTGTTTTTT
D gene: NA; J gene: TRBJ1-4; V gene: TRBV5-6; clone size: few; CDR3 protein: CASSSNGGGDEKLFF; CDR3 DNA: TGTGCCAGCAGCTCGAACGGGGGGGGTGATGAAAAACTGTTTTTT
D gene: NA; J gene: TRBJ2-1; V gene: TRBV2; clone size: few; CDR3 protein: CASSEEGSSYNEQFF; CDR3 DNA: TGTGCCAGCAGTGAAGAGGGGAGCTCCTACAATGAGCAGTTCTTC
D gene: TRBD2; J gene: TRBJ2-3; V gene: TRBV4-2; clone size: NA; CDR3 protein: CASSQGVPGGLAGEGPTDTQYF; CDR3 DNA: TGTGCCAGCAGCCAAGGAGTCCCGGGGGGGCTAGCGGGAGAGGGCCCAACAGATACGCAGTATTTT
D gene: NA; J gene: TRBJ1-1; V gene: TRBV2; clone size: NA; CDR3 protein: CASSEGVGANTEAFF; CDR3 DNA: TGTGCCAGCAGTGAAGGGGTAGGGGCGAACACTGAAGCTTTCTTT
D gene: NA; J gene: TRBJ1-1; V gene: TRBV29-1; clone size: NA; CDR3 protein: CSVEDIGGRTEAFF; CDR3 DNA: TGCAGCGTTGAAGACATAGGGGGGAGGACTGAAGCTTTCTTT
D gene: NA; J gene: TRBJ2-7; V gene: TRBV15; clone size: NA; CDR3 protein: CATSRDLGPFDEQYF; CDR3 DNA: TGTGCCACCAGCAGAGATTTAGGGCCCTTCGACGAGCAGTACTTC
D gene: NA; J gene: TRBJ1-1; V gene: TRBV6-5; clone size: NA; CDR3 protein: CASSPRRMNTEAFF; CDR3 DNA: TGTGCCAGCAGCCCAAGACGGATGAACACTGAAGCTTTCTTT
D gene: NA; J gene: TRBJ2-7; V gene: TRBV5-1; clone size: once; CDR3 protein: CASSLETGAYYEQYF; CDR3 DNA: TGCGCCAGCAGCTTGGAAACGGGGGCGTACTACGAGCAGTACTTC
D gene: TRBD2; J gene: TRBJ2-1; V gene: TRBV5-8; clone size: NA; CDR3 protein: CASSTPAGTSVLGNEQFF; CDR3 DNA: TGTGCCAGCAGCACACCGGCTGGGACTAGCGTGTTGGGCAATGAGCAGTTCTTC